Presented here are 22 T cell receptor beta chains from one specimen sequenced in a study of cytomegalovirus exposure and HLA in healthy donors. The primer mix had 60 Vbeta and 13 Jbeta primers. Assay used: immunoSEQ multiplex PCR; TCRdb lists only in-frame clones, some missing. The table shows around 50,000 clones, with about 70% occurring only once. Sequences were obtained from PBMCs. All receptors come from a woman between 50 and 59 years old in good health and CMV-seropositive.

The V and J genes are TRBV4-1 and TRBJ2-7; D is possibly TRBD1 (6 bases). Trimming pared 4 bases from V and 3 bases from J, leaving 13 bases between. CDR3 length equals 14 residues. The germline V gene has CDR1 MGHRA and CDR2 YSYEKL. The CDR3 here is CASSLAVRGYEQYF. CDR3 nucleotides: TGCGCCAGCAGCCTGGCGGTCAGGGGCTACGAGCAGTACTTC.

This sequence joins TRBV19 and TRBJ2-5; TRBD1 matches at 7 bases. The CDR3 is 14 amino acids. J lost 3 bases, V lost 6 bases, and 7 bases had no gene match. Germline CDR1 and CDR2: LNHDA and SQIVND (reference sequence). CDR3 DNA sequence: TGTGCCAGTAGAAAACAGGGGCGGGAAGAGACCCAGTACTTC. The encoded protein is CASRKQGREETQYF. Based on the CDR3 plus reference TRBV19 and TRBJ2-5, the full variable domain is DGGITQSPKYLFRKEGQNVTLSCEQNLNHDAMYWYRQDPGQGLRLIYYSQIVNDFQKGDIAEGYSVSREKKESFPLTVTSAQKNPTAFYLCASRKQGREETQYFGPGTRLLVL.

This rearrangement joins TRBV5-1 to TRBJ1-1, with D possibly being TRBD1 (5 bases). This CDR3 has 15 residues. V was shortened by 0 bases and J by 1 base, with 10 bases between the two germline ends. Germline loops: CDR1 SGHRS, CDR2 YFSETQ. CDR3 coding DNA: TGCGCCAGCAGCTTGGCCCAGACAGCGAACACTGAAGCTTTCTTT. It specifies CASSLAQTANTEAFF. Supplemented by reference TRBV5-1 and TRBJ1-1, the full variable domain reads KAGVTQTPRYLIKTRGQQVTLSCSPISGHRSVSWYQQTPGQGLQFLFEYFSETQRNKGNFPGRFSGRQFSNSRSEMNVSTLELGDSALYLCASSLAQTANTEAFFGQGTRLTVV.

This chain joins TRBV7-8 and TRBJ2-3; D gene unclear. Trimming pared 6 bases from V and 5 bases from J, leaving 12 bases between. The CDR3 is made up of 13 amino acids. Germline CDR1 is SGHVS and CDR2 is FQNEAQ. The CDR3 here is CASSQVRGDTQYF. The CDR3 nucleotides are TGTGCCAGCAGTCAAGTCCGCGGAGATACGCAGTATTTT.

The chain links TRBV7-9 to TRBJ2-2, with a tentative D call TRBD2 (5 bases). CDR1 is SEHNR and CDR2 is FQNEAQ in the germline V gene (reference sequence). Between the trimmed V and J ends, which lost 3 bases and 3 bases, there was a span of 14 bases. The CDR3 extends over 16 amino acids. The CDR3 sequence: CASSFELRRDTGELFF. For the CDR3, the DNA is TGTGCCAGCAGCTTTGAGTTGAGGCGGGACACCGGGGAGCTGTTTTTT.

The CDR3 DNA is TGTGCCAGCAGCTGGGACACCGGAAGCTCCTACGAGCAGTACTTC. It specifies CASSWDTGSSYEQYF. The J gene is TRBJ2-7, the V gene TRBV11-2; weak D call: TRBD1 (6 bases). CDR1 is SGHAT, CDR2 FQNNGV, per germline. The CDR3 has 15 residues. Trimming cost V 4 bases and J 0 bases, with 13 bases left between them.

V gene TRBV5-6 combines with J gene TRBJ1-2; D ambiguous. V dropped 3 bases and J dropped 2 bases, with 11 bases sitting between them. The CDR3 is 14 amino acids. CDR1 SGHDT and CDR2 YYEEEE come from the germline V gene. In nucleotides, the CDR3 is TGTGCCAGCAGCTCTGACATGGCCAACTATGGCTACACCTTC. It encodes CASSSDMANYGYTF.

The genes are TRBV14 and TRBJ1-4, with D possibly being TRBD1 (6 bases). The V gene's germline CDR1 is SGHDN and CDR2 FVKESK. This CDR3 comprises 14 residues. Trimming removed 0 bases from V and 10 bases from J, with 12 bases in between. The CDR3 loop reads CASSQDPRGGKLFF. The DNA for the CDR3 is TGTGCCAGCAGCCAAGATCCTCGAGGGGGAAAACTGTTTTTT.

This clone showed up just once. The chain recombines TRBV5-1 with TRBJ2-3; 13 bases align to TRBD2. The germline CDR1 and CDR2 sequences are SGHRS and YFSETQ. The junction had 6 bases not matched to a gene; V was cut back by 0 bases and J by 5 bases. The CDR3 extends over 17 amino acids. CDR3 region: CASSLEGLAGDQDTQYF. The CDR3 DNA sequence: TGCGCCAGCAGCTTGGAAGGACTAGCGGGGGACCAAGATACGCAGTATTTT.

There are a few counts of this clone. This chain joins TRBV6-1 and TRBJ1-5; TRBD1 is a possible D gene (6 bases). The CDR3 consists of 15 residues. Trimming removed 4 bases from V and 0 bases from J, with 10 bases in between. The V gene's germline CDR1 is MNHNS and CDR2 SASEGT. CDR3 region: CASSGIRGSNQPQHF. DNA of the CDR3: TGTGCCAGCAGTGGCATCAGGGGTAGCAATCAGCCCCAGCATTTT.

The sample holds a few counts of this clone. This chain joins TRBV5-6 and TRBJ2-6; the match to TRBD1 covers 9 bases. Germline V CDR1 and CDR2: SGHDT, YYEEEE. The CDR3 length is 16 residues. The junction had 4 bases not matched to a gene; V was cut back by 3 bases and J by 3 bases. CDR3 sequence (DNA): TGTGCCAGCAGCTACGGGACAGGGTTTGGGGCCAACGTCCTGACTTTC. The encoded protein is CASSYGTGFGANVLTF.

The CDR3 is CASSESSGGAAEQYF. The CDR3 coding sequence is TGTGCCAGCAGTGAATCTAGCGGGGGGGCCGCCGAGCAGTACTTC. V is TRBV2 and J is TRBJ2-7, with TRBD2 identical over 12 bases. This CDR3 contains 15 residues. Germline-derived CDR1 and CDR2 are SNHLY and FYNNEI. V trimming: 2 bases; J trimming: 6 bases; junction bases outside the gene matches: 5.

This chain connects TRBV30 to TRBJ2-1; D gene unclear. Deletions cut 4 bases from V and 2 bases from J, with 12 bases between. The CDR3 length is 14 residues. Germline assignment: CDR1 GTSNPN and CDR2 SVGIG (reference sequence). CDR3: CAWTPRGPYNEQFF. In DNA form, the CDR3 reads TGTGCCTGGACCCCCCGTGGCCCCTACAATGAGCAGTTCTTC.

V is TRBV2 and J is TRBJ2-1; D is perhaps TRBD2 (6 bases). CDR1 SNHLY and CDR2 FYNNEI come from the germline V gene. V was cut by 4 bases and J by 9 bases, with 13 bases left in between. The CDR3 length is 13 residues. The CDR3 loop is CASSGWGGGEQFF. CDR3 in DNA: TGTGCCAGCAGTGGGTGGGGAGGAGGTGAGCAGTTCTTC.

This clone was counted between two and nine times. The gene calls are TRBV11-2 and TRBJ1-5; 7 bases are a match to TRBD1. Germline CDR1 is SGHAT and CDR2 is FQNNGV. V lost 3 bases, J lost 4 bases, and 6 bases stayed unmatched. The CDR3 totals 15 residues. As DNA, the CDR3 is TGTGCCAGCAGCTTCTCGACAGGGTCGAATCAGCCCCAGCATTTT. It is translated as CASSFSTGSNQPQHF.

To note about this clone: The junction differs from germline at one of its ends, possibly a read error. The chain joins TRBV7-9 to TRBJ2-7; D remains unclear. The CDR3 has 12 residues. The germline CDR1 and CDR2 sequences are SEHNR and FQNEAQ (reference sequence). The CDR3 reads CSSSLAGYEQYF. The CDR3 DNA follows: TGTTCCAGCAGCTTAGCCGGCTACGAGCAGTACTTC.

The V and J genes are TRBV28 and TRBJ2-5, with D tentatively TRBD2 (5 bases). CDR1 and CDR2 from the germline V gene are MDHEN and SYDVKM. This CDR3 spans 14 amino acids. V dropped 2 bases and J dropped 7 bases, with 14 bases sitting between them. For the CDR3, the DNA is TGTGCCAGCAGTTTAAGGACTGTTTTAGGGACCCAGTACTTC. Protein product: CASSLRTVLGTQYF.

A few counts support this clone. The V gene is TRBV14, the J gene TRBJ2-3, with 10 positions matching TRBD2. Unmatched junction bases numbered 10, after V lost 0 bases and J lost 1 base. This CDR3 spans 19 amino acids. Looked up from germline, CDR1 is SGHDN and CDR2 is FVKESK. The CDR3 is CASSQDGWAGTSGTDTQYF. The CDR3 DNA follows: TGTGCCAGCAGCCAAGATGGTTGGGCCGGGACTAGCGGCACAGATACGCAGTATTTT.

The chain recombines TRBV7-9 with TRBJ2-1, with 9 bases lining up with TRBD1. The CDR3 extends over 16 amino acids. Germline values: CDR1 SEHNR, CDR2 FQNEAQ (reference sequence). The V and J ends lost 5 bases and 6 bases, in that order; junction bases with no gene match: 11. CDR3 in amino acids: CASSGGTGSSTNEQFF. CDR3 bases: TGTGCCAGCAGCGGTGGGACAGGGTCTTCTACCAATGAGCAGTTCTTC.

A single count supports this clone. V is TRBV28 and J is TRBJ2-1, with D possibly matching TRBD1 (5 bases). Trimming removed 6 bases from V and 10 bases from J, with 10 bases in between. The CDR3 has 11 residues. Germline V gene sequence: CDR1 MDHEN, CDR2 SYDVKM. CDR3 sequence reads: CASRTHREQFF. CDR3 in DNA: TGTGCCAGCAGAACACACAGGGAGCAGTTCTTC. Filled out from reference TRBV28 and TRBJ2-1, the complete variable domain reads DVKVTQSSRYLVKRTGEKVFLECVQDMDHENMFWYRQDPGLGLRLIYFSYDVKMKEKGDIPEGYSVSREKKERFSLILESASTNQTSMYLCASRTHREQFFGPGTRLTVL.

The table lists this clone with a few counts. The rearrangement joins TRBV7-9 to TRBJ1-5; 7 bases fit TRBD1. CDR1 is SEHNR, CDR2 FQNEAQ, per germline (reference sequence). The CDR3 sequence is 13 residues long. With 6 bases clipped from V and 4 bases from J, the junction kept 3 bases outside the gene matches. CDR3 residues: CASSLTGNQPQHF. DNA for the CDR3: TGTGCCAGCAGTCTGACAGGGAATCAGCCCCAGCATTTT.

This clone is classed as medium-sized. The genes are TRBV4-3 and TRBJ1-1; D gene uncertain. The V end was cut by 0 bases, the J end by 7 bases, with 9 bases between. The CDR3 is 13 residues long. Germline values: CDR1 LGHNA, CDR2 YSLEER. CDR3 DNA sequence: TGCGCCAGCAGCCAAGAGGCAGAAAGTGAAGCTTTCTTT. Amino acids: CASSQEAESEAFF.